In this sample, the clone carrying this T cell receptor beta chain turned up a few times. CDR1 is SGDLS, CDR2 YYNGEE, per germline. The length of the CDR3 is 15 residues. Trimming took 0 bases from V and 4 from J, leaving 13 bases between them. TCRdb re-analysed the RT-PCR reads in MiXCR, keeping a single row per CDR3 protein. The sample lists about 800,000 distinct CDR3 sequences, 21% occurring once. This sample is part of a study of response to subunit inactivated influenza vaccine. Sequenced material: PBMCs from blood, taken around 5 days after vaccination. The chain has TRBV9 and TRBJ2-5, with D possibly TRBD1 on 6 matching bases. This TCR came from a man aged 45 to 65 who received an inactivated influenza vaccine. The CDR3 reads CASSVGKGGGETQYF. The CDR3 DNA reads as TGTGCCAGCAGCGTAGGTAAAGGGGGTGGAGAGACCCAGTACTTC. Full variable domain (missing parts from reference TRBV9 and TRBJ2-5): DSGVTQTPKHLITATGQRVTLRCSPRSGDLSVYWYQQSLDQGLQFLIQYYNGEERAKGNILERFSAQQFPDLHSELNLSSLELGDSALYFCASSVGKGGGETQYFGPGTRLLVL.